Following are 25 T cell receptor beta chains from one sample sequenced in a study of blood T cells in healthy people across ages. Together with a sample-barcoded 5' primer, a J-beta primer mix was included in a second PCR lasting roughly 6 to 12 cycles. TCRdb re-called the 5' RACE reads through MiXCR, storing one row per CDR3 protein. The sample has some 1,000,000 distinct CDR3 sequences, around 27% seen once; the top ten hold less than 0.75%. These records were also assigned to another study, of T cells of mothers and their children.

Material for sequencing was blood. The receptors here all came from a girl aged 2 to 9 in good health.

This chain uses TRBV7-9 with TRBJ1-6, with D maybe TRBD1 (6 bases). The CDR3 runs 15 residues. CDR1 is SEHNR, CDR2 FQNEAQ, per germline (reference sequence). Trimming removed 5 bases from V and 8 bases from J, with 16 bases in between. CDR3 in amino acids: CASSQSRDTDSPLHF. The DNA of the CDR3 is TGTGCCAGCAGCCAAAGCCGGGACACTGATTCACCCCTCCACTTT.

The V and J genes are TRBV5-1 and TRBJ2-5; tentatively, D is TRBD1 (6 bases). Germline values: CDR1 SGHRS, CDR2 YFSETQ. Trimming shortened V by 0 bases and J by 3 bases, and 15 bases separated the two germline ends. The CDR3 covers 16 residues. This chain's CDR3 is CASSLAAGADKETQYF. CDR3 nucleotides: TGCGCCAGCAGCTTGGCGGCAGGGGCGGACAAAGAGACCCAGTACTTC.

Only a few counts were recorded for this clonotype. The chain combines TRBV29-1 with TRBJ2-4; unclear D gene. CDR3 length: 13 amino acids. Germline CDR1 and CDR2: SQVTM and ANQGSEA. The CDR3 here is CSFGLTRKNIQYF. The CDR3 DNA is TGCAGTTTCGGGTTGACTCGGAAAAACATTCAGTACTTC.

This clonotype was counted only a few times. The chain joins TRBV6-6 to TRBJ2-7; possibly TRBD2 for D (5 bases). CDR1 is MNHNY and CDR2 is SVGAGI in the germline V gene (reference sequence). The V end was cut by 2 bases, the J end by 2 bases, with 13 bases between. The CDR3 runs 15 residues. In DNA, the CDR3 is TGTGCCAGCAGTTACGTTGCGAGGGAGCCCTACGAGCAGTACTTC. The encoded protein is CASSYVAREPYEQYF.

The J gene is TRBJ1-2, the V gene TRBV27; TRBD1 aligns across 7 bases. Germline assignment: CDR1 MNHEY and CDR2 SMNVEV (reference sequence). The CDR3 spans 18 residues. The V gene end was trimmed by 6 bases and the J gene end by 4 bases; junction bases not matched to a gene: 20. CDR3 in amino acids: CASSLSPLRQGGSYGYTF. CDR3 nucleotide sequence: TGTGCCAGCAGCCTCTCTCCACTCCGACAGGGAGGATCCTATGGCTACACCTTC.

J is TRBJ1-2 and V is TRBV11-3; tentative D call: TRBD1 (6 bases). CDR1 and CDR2 from the germline V gene are SGHNT and YENEEA. The CDR3 extends over 12 amino acids. Trimming removed 4 bases at V and 8 bases at J, with 11 bases between. The CDR3 protein is CASSYETGGYTF. CDR3 DNA sequence: TGTGCCAGCAGCTACGAAACAGGGGGCTACACCTTC.

This clonotype was counted between two and nine times. The chain couples TRBV7-8 to TRBJ1-4; D is undetermined. Germline values: CDR1 SGHVS, CDR2 FQNEAQ. Trimming shortened V by 5 bases and J by 12 bases, and 25 bases separated the two germline ends. This CDR3 comprises 16 residues. Here the CDR3 DNA reads TGTGCCAGCAGCCAGAGGGTGGCTGCCTCTAAAGGAGAACTGTTTTTT. Translating it yields CASSQRVAASKGELFF.

The V and J genes are TRBV9 and TRBJ1-3; D is unresolved. Looked up from germline, CDR1 is SGDLS and CDR2 is YYNGEE. Deletions cut 7 bases from V and 4 bases from J, with 12 bases between. This CDR3 comprises 13 residues. CDR3 loop: CASQGQIGNTIYF. The CDR3 DNA follows: TGTGCCAGCCAAGGGCAAATAGGAAACACCATATATTTT.

This chain joins TRBV19 and TRBJ2-7; D is perhaps TRBD1 (6 bases). CDR3 length equals 14 residues. With 4 bases removed from V and 1 base from J, the gap between germline ends came to 11 bases. Germline V gives CDR1 LNHDA, CDR2 SQIVND (reference sequence). In DNA, the CDR3 is TGTGCCAGTAGTAGACGACAGGAGTCCTACGAGCAGTACTTC. This gives the protein CASSRRQESYEQYF.

The V gene is TRBV28, the J gene TRBJ1-3; maybe TRBD1 (6 bases). V lost 8 bases and J 0 bases, leaving 14 bases between the germline ends. The CDR3 extends over 15 amino acids. Germline V CDR1 and CDR2: MDHEN, SYDVKM. DNA for the CDR3: TGTGCCAGCTCGGACAGCCCTTTCTCTGGAAACACCATATATTTT. It yields the protein CASSDSPFSGNTIYF.

The CDR3 loop is CASSYIQGVTEAFF. The CDR3 nucleotides read TGCGCCAGCAGCTACATACAGGGGGTCACTGAAGCTTTCTTT. The chain carries TRBV5-1 and TRBJ1-1; the match to TRBD1 covers 8 bases. The J segment lost 4 bases and the V segment lost 3 bases, leaving 5 bases of the junction unmatched. The germline V gene has CDR1 SGHRS and CDR2 YFSETQ. The CDR3 extends over 14 amino acids.

The chain links TRBV7-2 to TRBJ2-5; D is uncertain. V was trimmed by 4 bases and J by 5 bases, leaving 20 bases between them. CDR1 and CDR2 from the germline V gene are SGHTA and FQGNSA. This CDR3 has 16 amino acids. Written as DNA, the CDR3 is TGTGCCAGCAGCTCAAACCTCTACTCGGCTGAGGAGACCCAGTACTTC. Amino acid sequence: CASSSNLYSAEETQYF.

The rearrangement joins TRBV7-2 to TRBJ1-3, with no clear D. This CDR3 is built from 15 residues. Trimming stripped 5 bases from V and 4 bases from J, with 15 bases between. The germline CDR1 and CDR2 sequences are SGHTA and FQGNSA. This CDR3 is CASSLDFTSGNTIYF. DNA for the CDR3: TGTGCCAGCAGCCTCGACTTTACTTCCGGAAACACCATATATTTT.

The chain carries TRBV25-1 and TRBJ2-7; perhaps D is TRBD1 or TRBD2 (5 bases each). The CDR3 extends over 12 amino acids. Germline V CDR1 and CDR2: MGHDK, SYGVNS. Trimming pared 1 base from V and 5 bases from J, leaving 6 bases between. This CDR3 reads CASSEWGNEQYF. In DNA, the CDR3 is TGTGCCAGCAGTGAATGGGGGAACGAGCAGTACTTC.

This chain uses TRBV4-3 with TRBJ2-5; D remains ambiguous. Germline values: CDR1 LGHNA, CDR2 YSLEER. The CDR3 is made up of 15 amino acids. The germline V and J ends were trimmed by 0 bases and 9 bases, with 17 bases remaining between them. The CDR3 loop reads CASSQDRYVEIPQYF. CDR3 bases: TGCGCCAGCAGCCAAGATCGTTATGTGGAAATCCCCCAGTACTTC.

This chain links TRBV3-1 with TRBJ2-5; no reliable D call. The last part of the DNA fits TRBJ2-7 better; the J call may be wrong. The CDR3 is 12 residues long. Germline loops: CDR1 LGHDT, CDR2 YNNKEL (reference sequence). The CDR3 nucleotides are TGTGCCAGCAGCCAACGTATCCACGAGCAGTACTTC. Translated: CASSQRIHEQYF.

This chain links TRBV6-1 with TRBJ2-5, with no clear D. CDR1 and CDR2 (germline): MNHNS, SASEGT. The V end was cut by 4 bases, the J end by 5 bases, with 14 bases between. The CDR3 has 14 residues. CDR3 nucleotide sequence: TGTGCCAGCAGTGGGGCCTTCCCTACGGAGACCCAGTACTTC. Translating gives CASSGAFPTETQYF.

This clonotype was counted only a few times. The chain recombines TRBV20-1 with TRBJ2-3; no clear D. The CDR3 totals 11 residues. CDR1 is DFQATT and CDR2 is SNEGSKA in the germline V gene (reference sequence). V was trimmed by 3 bases and J by 7 bases, leaving 8 bases between them. The CDR3 loop reads CSASLDHTQYF. The CDR3 DNA reads as TGCAGTGCTAGTCTAGACCATACGCAGTATTTT.

The chain has TRBV20-1 and TRBJ2-7; 8 nucleotides align to TRBD1. The CDR3 runs 14 residues. CDR1 is DFQATT, CDR2 SNEGSKA, per germline (reference sequence). The J segment lost 4 bases and the V segment lost 5 bases, leaving 10 bases of the junction unmatched. The CDR3 region is CSAGGTRGPYEQYF. The CDR3 DNA reads as TGCAGTGCTGGGGGGACCAGGGGGCCTTACGAGCAGTACTTC.

This clonotype was observed a few times. The chain uses TRBV29-1 and TRBJ2-5; 9 nucleotides align to TRBD2. The germline V gene encodes CDR1 SQVTM and CDR2 ANQGSEA. The CDR3 loop spans 16 amino acids. V trimming: 4 bases; J trimming: 5 bases; junction bases outside the gene matches: 14. In nucleotides, the CDR3 is TGCAGCGTTGTTCCTAGCGGGAAGGTTTTAGGGGAGACCCAGTACTTC. Amino acid sequence: CSVVPSGKVLGETQYF. Full variable domain (rest looked up from reference TRBV29-1 and TRBJ2-5): SAVISQKPSRDICQRGTSLTIQCQVDSQVTMMFWYRQQPGQSLTLIATANQGSEATYESGFVIDKFPISRPNLTFSTLTVSNMSPEDSSIYLCSVVPSGKVLGETQYFGPGTRLLVL.

This chain joins TRBV7-2 and TRBJ2-5, with 10 nucleotides matching TRBD2. The DNA end favors TRBJ2-7, so the J call may be wrong. Germline CDR1 reads SGHTA; CDR2 reads FQGNSA. The CDR3 is 15 residues long. CDR3 nucleotide sequence: TGTGCCAGCAGCTTACCTAGCGGGAGTTACCACGAGCAGTACTTC. This translates into CASSLPSGSYHEQYF.

This chain joins TRBV5-1 and TRBJ2-1; the match to TRBD2 covers 12 bases. Trimming removed 3 bases from V and 3 bases from J; junction bases left unmatched: 10. Germline CDR1 and CDR2: SGHRS and YFSETQ. The CDR3 consists of 18 residues. The CDR3 nucleotides read TGCGCCAGCAGCTCTCTACTAGCGGGAGGCCCCTTCTACAATGAGCAGTTCTTC. This gives the protein CASSSLLAGGPFYNEQFF.

This clonotype turned up a few times. The chain carries TRBV4-2 and TRBJ2-2; 8 nucleotides align to TRBD2. Trimming cost V 2 bases and J 8 bases; bases outside gene matches: 16. This CDR3 contains 18 residues. Germline V gene data show CDR1 as LGHNA and CDR2 as YNFKEQ. The CDR3 DNA reads TGTGCCAGCAGCCAAAAGCGCCTGGGACTAGGGGGTTCGGGGGAGCTGTTTTTT. The encoded protein is CASSQKRLGLGGSGELFF.

With regard to this clonotype: An end of the junction differs from the germline gene, which may be a read error. The CDR3 DNA reads as TGCAATGCTCATACCCCCTTACTTCTCTCCTACAATGAGCAGTTCTTC. Translated, it gives CNAHTPLLLSYNEQFF. The chain is built from TRBV20-1 and TRBJ2-1; D unclear. This CDR3 is 16 amino acids long. Germline CDR1 DFQATT, CDR2 SNEGSKA (reference sequence).

This clonotype was seen a few times. The rearrangement joins TRBV7-9 to TRBJ2-2; 7 nucleotides align to TRBD2. Trimming took 5 bases from V and 5 from J; bases not matched to a gene: 5. The CDR3 is 14 amino acids. Germline V gives CDR1 SEHNR, CDR2 FQNEAQ (reference sequence). The DNA for the CDR3 is TGTGCCAGCAGCCGGGACTACCAGACCGGGGAGCTGTTTTTT. Translation: CASSRDYQTGELFF.